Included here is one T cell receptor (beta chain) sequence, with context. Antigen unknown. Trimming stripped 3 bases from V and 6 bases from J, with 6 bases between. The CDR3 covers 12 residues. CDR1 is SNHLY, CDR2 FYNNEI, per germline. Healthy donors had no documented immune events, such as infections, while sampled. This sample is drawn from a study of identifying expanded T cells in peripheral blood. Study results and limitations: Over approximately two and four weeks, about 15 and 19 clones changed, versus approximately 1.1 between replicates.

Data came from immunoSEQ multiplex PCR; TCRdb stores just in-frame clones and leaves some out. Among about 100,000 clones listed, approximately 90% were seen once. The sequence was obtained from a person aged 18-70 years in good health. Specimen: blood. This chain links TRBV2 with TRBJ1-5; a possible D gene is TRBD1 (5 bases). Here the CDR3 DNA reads TGTGCCAGCAGTGATGGGGGTCAGCCCCAGCATTTT. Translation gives CASSDGGQPQHF.